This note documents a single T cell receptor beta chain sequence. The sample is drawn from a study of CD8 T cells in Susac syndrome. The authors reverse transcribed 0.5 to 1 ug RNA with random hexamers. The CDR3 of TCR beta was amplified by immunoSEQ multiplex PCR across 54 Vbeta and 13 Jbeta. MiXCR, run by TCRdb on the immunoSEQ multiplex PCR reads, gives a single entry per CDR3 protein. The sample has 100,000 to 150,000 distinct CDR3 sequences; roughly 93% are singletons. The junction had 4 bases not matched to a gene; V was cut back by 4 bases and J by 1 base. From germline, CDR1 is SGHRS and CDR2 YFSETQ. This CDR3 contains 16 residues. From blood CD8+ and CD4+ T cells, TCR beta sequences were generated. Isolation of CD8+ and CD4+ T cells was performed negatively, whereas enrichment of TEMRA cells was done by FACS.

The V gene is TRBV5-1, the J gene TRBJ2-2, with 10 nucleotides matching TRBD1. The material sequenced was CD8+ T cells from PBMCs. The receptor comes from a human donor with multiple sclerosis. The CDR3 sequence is CASSAWTGGNTGELFF. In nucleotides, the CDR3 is TGCGCCAGCAGCGCCTGGACAGGGGGGAACACCGGGGAGCTGTTTTTT. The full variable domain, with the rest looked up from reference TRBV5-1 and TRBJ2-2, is KAGVTQTPRYLIKTRGQQVTLSCSPISGHRSVSWYQQTPGQGLQFLFEYFSETQRNKGNFPGRFSGRQFSNSRSEMNVSTLELGDSALYLCASSAWTGGNTGELFFGEGSRLTVL.